Described below is a single TCR beta chain sequence and its context. The ends lost 5 bases at V and 7 bases at J; junction bases unmatched: 8. This CDR3 has 14 amino acids. Germline V gene lookup returns CDR1 MNHEY and CDR2 SMNVEV (reference sequence). Recovered Cohort 3 donors showed two negative PCRs, clearance, or symptom resolution. This record belongs to a study of blood T cell repertoires in COVID-19. Study details: Spain, Italy and the United States supplied samples that represented acute and convalescent COVID-19. From T cells, B-cell-depleted T cells, or PBMCs came the material, which was cDNA or gDNA.

The data were produced by immunoSEQ multiplex PCR, yet TCRdb's version contains in-frame clones alone and is incomplete. The sample contains about 320,000 clones, roughly 90% of which appear only once. This chain uses TRBV27 with TRBJ2-7; TRBD1 matches at 10 bases. The sample was PBMCs or T cells enriched from blood (not recorded which). The sequence was obtained from a man aged 55 to 70 who had recovered from COVID-19. DNA of the CDR3: TGTGCCAGCAGTCTCAGGACAGGGGGAATAGAGCAGTACTTC. Translated: CASSLRTGGIEQYF.